One sample yielded the 2 T cell receptor beta chains listed below, sequenced in a study of cytomegalovirus exposure and HLA in healthy donors. This PCR relied on a set of 60 Vbeta primers and 13 Jbeta primers. Libraries were prepared by immunoSEQ multiplex PCR; TCRdb keeps only in-frame clonotypes and omits some of them. This sample has under 200,000 clones, with about 12% found just once. Sequencing used PBMCs. The source is a man aged 50 or older in good health and CMV-seropositive.

The V call is TRBV5-5, the J call TRBJ2-7; TRBD1 aligns across 9 bases. Germline V gene data show CDR1 as SGHKS and CDR2 as YYEKEE (reference sequence). Germline trimming cut 4 bases from V and 7 bases from J; bases unmatched to any gene: 18. The CDR3 loop spans 17 amino acids. The CDR3 sequence is CASSAAGTGFSAGEQYF. DNA for the CDR3: TGTGCCAGCAGCGCCGCCGGGACAGGGTTTAGCGCGGGGGAGCAGTACTTC.

This clone was picked up a small number of times. The V call is TRBV7-2, the J call TRBJ2-5; 7 nucleotides match TRBD1. The CDR3 consists of 15 residues. Germline V CDR1 and CDR2: SGHTA, FQGNSA. V dropped 0 bases and J dropped 2; count of bases not matched to a gene: 3. CDR3: CASSLAPTGQETQYF. In DNA form, the CDR3 reads TGTGCCAGCAGCTTAGCGCCGACAGGGCAAGAGACCCAGTACTTC.